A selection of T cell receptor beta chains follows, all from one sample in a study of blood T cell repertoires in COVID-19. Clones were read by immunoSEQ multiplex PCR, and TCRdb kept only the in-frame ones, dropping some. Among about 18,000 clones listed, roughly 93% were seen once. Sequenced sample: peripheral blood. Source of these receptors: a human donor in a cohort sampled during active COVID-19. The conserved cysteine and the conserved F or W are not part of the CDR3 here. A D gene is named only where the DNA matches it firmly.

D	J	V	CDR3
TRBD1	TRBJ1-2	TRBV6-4	ATHPGQGESGYT
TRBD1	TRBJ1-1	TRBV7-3	ASSPQGANTEAF
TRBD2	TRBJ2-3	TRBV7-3	ASSLTLADTDTQY
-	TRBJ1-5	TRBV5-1	ASSLDGQTNQPQH
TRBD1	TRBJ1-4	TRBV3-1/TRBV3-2	ASSQVLTGGGKLF
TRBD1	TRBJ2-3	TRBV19	ASSPRQGSSTDTQY
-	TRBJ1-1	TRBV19	ASSINRAVEAF
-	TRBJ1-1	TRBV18	ASSLESMNTEAF
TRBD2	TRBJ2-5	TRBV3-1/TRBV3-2	ASSLRPPLLAGGGETQY
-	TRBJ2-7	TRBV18	ASSAQGGQY
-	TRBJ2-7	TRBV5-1	ASTLLLTDRGEQY
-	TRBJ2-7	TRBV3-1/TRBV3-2	ASSQSSPGEQY
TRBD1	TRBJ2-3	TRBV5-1	ASSSPGQGAADTQY
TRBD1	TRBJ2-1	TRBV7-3	ASSQQGREQF
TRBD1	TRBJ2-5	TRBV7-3	ASSRIGDRGAKETQY
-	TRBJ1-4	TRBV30	AWSEGVPNEKLF
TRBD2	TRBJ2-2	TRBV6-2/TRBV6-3	ASSYAGTSGPTGELF
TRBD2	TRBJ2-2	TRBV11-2	ASSPWTSGGTGELF
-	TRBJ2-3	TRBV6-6	ASSPQGDTDTQY
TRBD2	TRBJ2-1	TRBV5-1	ASSSAGGSYNEQF
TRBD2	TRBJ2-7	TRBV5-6	ASSLAGAGGPSYEQY
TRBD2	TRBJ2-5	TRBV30	AWSVGGASEETQY
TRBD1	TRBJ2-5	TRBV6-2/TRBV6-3	ASSYSRTGLETQY
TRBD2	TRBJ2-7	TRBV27	ASSSRLTSGGTYEQY
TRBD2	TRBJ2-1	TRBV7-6	ASSFGGLASGEQF
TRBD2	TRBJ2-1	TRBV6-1	ASSARGEGRGTYNEQF
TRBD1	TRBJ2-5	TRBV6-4	ATNLTETGGLRFSETQY
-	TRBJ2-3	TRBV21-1	ASSPKVEQAASTDTQY
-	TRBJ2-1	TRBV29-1	SAARSGVYNEQF
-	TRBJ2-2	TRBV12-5	ASGSQGSGELF
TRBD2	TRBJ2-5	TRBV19	ASSKLAGGETQY
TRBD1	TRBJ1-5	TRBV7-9	ASSLGQGQPQH
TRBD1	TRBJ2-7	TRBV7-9	ASNTKGAVYEQY
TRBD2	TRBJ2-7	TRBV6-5	ASRPSGVNYEQY
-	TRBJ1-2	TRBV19	ASTFGGVLGGYT
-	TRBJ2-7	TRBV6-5	ASSRAEGSYEQY
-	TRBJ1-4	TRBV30	AWRALTGPTREKLF
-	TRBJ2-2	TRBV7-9	ASSLSGELF
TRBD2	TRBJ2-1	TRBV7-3	ASSPDRLAGGDSEQF
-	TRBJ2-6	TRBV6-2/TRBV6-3	ASSHTSSGANVLT
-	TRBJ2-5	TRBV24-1	ATSDRRIQETQY
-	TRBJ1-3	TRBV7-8	ASSWETRSSGNTIY